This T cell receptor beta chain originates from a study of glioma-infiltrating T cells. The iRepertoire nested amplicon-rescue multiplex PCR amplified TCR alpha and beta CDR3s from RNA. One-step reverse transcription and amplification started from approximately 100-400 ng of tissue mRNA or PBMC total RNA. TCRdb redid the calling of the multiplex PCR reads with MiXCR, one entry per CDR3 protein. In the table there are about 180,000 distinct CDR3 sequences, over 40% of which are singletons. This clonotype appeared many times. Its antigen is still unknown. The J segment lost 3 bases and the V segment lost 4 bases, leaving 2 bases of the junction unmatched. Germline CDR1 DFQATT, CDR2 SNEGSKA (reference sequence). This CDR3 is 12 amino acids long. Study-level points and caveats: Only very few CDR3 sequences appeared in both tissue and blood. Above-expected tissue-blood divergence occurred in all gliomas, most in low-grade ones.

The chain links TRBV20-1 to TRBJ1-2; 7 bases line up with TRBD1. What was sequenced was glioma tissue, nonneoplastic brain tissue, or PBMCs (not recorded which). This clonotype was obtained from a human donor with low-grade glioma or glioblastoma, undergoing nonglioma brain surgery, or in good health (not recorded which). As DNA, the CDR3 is TGCAGTGCTATAGACAGGGACTATGGCTACACCTTC. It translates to CSAIDRDYGYTF.